Shown below are 15 T cell receptor beta chains from a single sample sequenced in a study of Ad26.COV2.S vaccination and SARS-CoV-2 variants. Using immunoSEQ multiplex PCR, the repertoire was profiled, and TCRdb retains in-frame clones only, with some absent. The profile covers roughly 680,000 clones, with about 89% appearing a single time and around 1.5% taken by the ten largest. Described treatment: around 19 received Ad26.COV2.S at low or high dose, single or two shots; roughly 5 received placebo; per-sample allocation not given. Sampling was done on day 63 after the first vaccine or placebo injection. The sample here was peripheral blood, taken in a trial of Ad26.COV2.S vaccine versus placebo. The receptors were gathered from a person between 18 and 59 years old who received the Ad26.COV2.S COVID-19 vaccine or a placebo.

The DNA of the CDR3 is TGTGCCAGAAGCTTCCGGGACAACTCTCCACTTAACTCTGGGGCCAACGTCCTGACTTTC. This translates into CARSFRDNSPLNSGANVLTF. The chain is built from TRBV5-3 and TRBJ2-6; tentatively, D is TRBD1 (6 bases). TRBV5-3 is assigned to the ORF class and has an uncertain function. Trimming removed 2 bases from V and 0 bases from J, with 21 bases in between. This CDR3 has 20 residues.

The chain links TRBV6-5 to TRBJ1-2; tentative D call: TRBD1 (5 bases). The CDR3 has 13 amino acids. V lost 2 bases and J lost 8, with 12 bases in between. Germline V gene lookup returns CDR1 MNHEY and CDR2 SVGAGI. CDR3 bases: TGTGCCAGCAGTTACATCGGGGGTCGGGGCTACACCTTC. Its translation is CASSYIGGRGYTF.

This chain connects TRBV10-1 to TRBJ2-5, with D possibly being TRBD2 (6 bases). Trimming pared 4 bases from V and 3 bases from J, leaving 15 bases between. CDR1 and CDR2 (germline): WNHNN, SYGVQD (reference sequence). The CDR3 is 15 amino acids. CDR3 nucleotides: TGCGCCAGCAGTGCCCCGGGTAGCGGAAAAGAGACCCAGTACTTC. Amino acids: CASSAPGSGKETQYF.

This sequence joins TRBV18 and TRBJ2-1; D remains ambiguous. Deletions cut 0 bases from V and 3 bases from J, with 12 bases between. CDR3 length equals 16 residues. Germline V gives CDR1 KGHSH, CDR2 LQKENI. The CDR3 DNA sequence: TGTGCCAGCTCACCACCGAACTCTAGAGGCTACAATGAGCAGTTCTTC. It yields the protein CASSPPNSRGYNEQFF.

The chain links TRBV14 to TRBJ1-4; D remains ambiguous. CDR3 length equals 17 residues. Germline CDR1 reads SGHDN; CDR2 reads FVKESK. V shed 4 bases and J shed 6 bases, with 21 bases lying between them. The CDR3 here is CASSPDGLEWGYEKLFF. CDR3 bases: TGTGCCAGCAGCCCGGACGGACTAGAGTGGGGTTATGAAAAACTGTTTTTT.

The CDR3 DNA reads TGTGCCAGCAGTTGGTCATTGGGCAGCAACTATGGCTACACCTTC. It translates to CASSWSLGSNYGYTF. The chain joins TRBV6-2 or TRBV6-3 to TRBJ1-2, with unresolved D. Germline CDR1 is MNHEY and CDR2 is SVGEGT. This CDR3 is built from 15 residues. The V and J ends lost 4 bases and 2 bases respectively, with 14 bases between them.

The chain couples TRBV9 to TRBJ1-2, with D unresolved. Germline CDR1 and CDR2: SGDLS and YYNGEE. The V and J ends lost 0 bases and 8 bases respectively, with 11 bases between them. CDR3 length: 13 residues. The CDR3 reads CASSVGFVSGYTF. CDR3 in DNA: TGTGCCAGCAGCGTAGGGTTTGTATCGGGCTACACCTTC.

The J gene is TRBJ2-5, the V gene TRBV7-3; 8 bases are shared with TRBD2. The CDR3 contains 15 residues. The germline V gene encodes CDR1 SGHTA and CDR2 FQGTGA. The ends lost 5 bases at V and 0 bases at J; junction bases unmatched: 5. CDR3 nucleotide sequence: TGTGCCAGCAGCCTAAGCGGGGGCGACCAAGAGACCCAGTACTTC. Protein: CASSLSGGDQETQYF.

The chain carries TRBV6-6 and TRBJ1-4; D gene uncertain. CDR1 and CDR2 (germline): MNHNY, SVGAGI (reference sequence). Between the trimmed V and J ends, which lost 2 bases and 0 bases, there was a span of 7 bases. This CDR3 region has 15 residues. CDR3 residues: CASSYGKATNEKLFF. DNA for the CDR3: TGTGCCAGCAGTTACGGGAAAGCAACTAATGAAAAACTGTTTTTT.

Concerning this clone itself: This CDR3 is also generated by other DNA sequences in the sample. CDR3 protein: CAWSAGGNNSPLHF. The CDR3 region has the DNA TGTGCCTGGAGTGCTGGGGGGAATAATTCACCCCTCCACTTT. The chain is built from TRBV30 and TRBJ1-6; TRBD1 is a possible D gene (5 bases). CDR1 is GTSNPN, CDR2 SVGIG, per germline (reference sequence). The CDR3 consists of 14 residues. Trimming stripped 1 base from V and 5 bases from J, with 9 bases between.

The chain combines TRBV6-5 with TRBJ1-6, with a weak D call TRBD1 (6 bases). V gave up 6 bases and J gave up 6 bases, with 12 bases separating them. The V gene's germline CDR1 is MNHEY and CDR2 SVGAGI. CDR3 length: 14 amino acids. Here the CDR3 reads CASSQTGPNSPLHF. The CDR3 DNA follows: TGTGCCAGCAGCCAAACAGGGCCTAATTCACCCCTCCACTTT.

The V call is TRBV21-1, the J call TRBJ2-1; TRBD2 reflects the table's D call only, with no check against the DNA. TRBV21-1 is an annotated pseudogene. The CDR3 extends over 17 amino acids. The chain's CDR3 is CASSSITGLAGCGEQFF. The CDR3 DNA sequence: TGTGCCAGCAGCAGTATCACGGGACTAGCGGGATGCGGTGAGCAGTTCTTC.

The V gene is TRBV27, the J gene TRBJ1-6, with a possible D match to TRBD1 (5 bases). CDR1 is MNHEY, CDR2 SMNVEV, per germline (reference sequence). Trimming removed 8 bases at V and 7 bases at J, with 15 bases between. CDR3 size: 14 residues. CDR3 region: CASHAGRRNSPLHF. The CDR3 bases are TGTGCCAGCCACGCGGGACGTCGGAATTCACCCCTCCACTTT.

The chain has TRBV30 and TRBJ2-7; tentatively, D is TRBD1 or TRBD2 (5 bases each). This CDR3 has 13 amino acids. Germline CDR1 and CDR2: GTSNPN and SVGIG (reference sequence). The V end lost 2 bases, the J end lost 6 bases, and 14 bases lay between the germline ends. The CDR3 region has the DNA TGTGCCTGGAGTAGAGGGGCCCTAGTCGAGCAGTACTTC. The encoded protein is CAWSRGALVEQYF.

V is TRBV29-1 and J is TRBJ2-1; maybe TRBD2 (5 bases). Deletions cut 3 bases from V and 0 bases from J, with 21 bases between. CDR1 and CDR2 (germline): SQVTM, ANQGSEA. The CDR3 length is 18 residues. The CDR3 DNA is TGCAGCGTTGAGGGTCTAGCCCACGTCCTCGGCTCCTACAATGAGCAGTTCTTC. As protein: CSVEGLAHVLGSYNEQFF.